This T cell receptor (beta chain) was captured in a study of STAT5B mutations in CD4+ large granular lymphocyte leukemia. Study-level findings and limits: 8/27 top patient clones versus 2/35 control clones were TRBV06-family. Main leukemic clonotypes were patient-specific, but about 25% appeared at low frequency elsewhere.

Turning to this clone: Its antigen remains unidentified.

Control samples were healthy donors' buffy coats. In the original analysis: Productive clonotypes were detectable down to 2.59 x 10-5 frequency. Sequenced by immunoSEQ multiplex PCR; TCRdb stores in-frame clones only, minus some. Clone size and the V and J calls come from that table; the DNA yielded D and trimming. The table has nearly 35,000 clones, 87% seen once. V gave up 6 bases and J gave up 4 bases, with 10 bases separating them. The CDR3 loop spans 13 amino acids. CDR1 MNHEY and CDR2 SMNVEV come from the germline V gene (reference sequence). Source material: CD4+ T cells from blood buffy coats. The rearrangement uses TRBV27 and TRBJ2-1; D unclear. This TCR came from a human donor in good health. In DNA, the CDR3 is TGTGCCAGCAGGCCTGGGGTTTACAATGAGCAGTTCTTC. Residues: CASRPGVYNEQFF.